This TCR beta chain was captured in a study of graft-versus-host responses after intestinal transplantation. Sequenced by immunoSEQ multiplex PCR; TCRdb stores in-frame clones only, minus some. The repertoire holds tens of thousands of clones, with 90% to 95% as singletons. V lost 5 bases to trimming and J lost 12 bases, with 17 bases between them. Per the germline V gene, CDR1 is MNHEY and CDR2 is SMNVEV (reference sequence). There are 13 residues in the CDR3. Details on this clone: Antigen unknown.

This sequence was found in a human donor who received an intestinal transplant. V is TRBV27 and J is TRBJ2-1; no clear D gene. The sample was unstimulated CD8+ T cells sorted from spleen or lymph node cells, taken before intestinal transplant. The CDR3 loop reads CASSPDGWRGQFF. CDR3 bases: TGTGCCAGCAGTCCAGACGGGTGGCGTGGGCAGTTCTTC.